This TCR beta chain emerged from a study of T cell responses to AZD1222 COVID-19 vaccine. The method was immunoSEQ multiplex PCR; TCRdb's version includes in-frame clones alone and lacks a portion of them. Of 55,000 to 65,000 clones in the sample, approximately 80% were seen once. Here the sequenced sample was peripheral blood, taken 28 days after the second AZD1222 dose. The receptor was isolated from an adult who received the AZD1222 COVID-19 vaccine.

The CDR3 DNA follows: TGTGCCTGGAGGACAGCTAATCAGCCCCAGCATTTT. It is translated as CAWRTANQPQHF. This chain uses TRBV30 with TRBJ1-5, with D possibly matching TRBD1 (5 bases). The germline V gene encodes CDR1 GTSNPN and CDR2 SVGIG (reference sequence). This CDR3 is 12 amino acids long. The germline V and J ends were trimmed by 3 bases and 4 bases, with 7 bases remaining between them.